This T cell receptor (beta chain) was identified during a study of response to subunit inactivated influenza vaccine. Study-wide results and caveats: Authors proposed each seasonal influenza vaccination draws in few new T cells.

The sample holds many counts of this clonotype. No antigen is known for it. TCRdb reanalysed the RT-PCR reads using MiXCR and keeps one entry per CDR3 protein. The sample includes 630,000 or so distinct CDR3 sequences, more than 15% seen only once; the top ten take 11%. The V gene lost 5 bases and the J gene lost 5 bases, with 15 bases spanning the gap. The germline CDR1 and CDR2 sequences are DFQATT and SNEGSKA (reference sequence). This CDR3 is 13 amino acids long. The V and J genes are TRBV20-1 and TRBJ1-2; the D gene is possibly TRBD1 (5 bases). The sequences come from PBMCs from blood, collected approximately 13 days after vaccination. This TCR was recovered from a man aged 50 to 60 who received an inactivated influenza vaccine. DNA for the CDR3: TGCAGTGCTCAGAACCCGGAGGGGTATGGCTACACCTTC. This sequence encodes CSAQNPEGYGYTF.